This T cell receptor (beta chain) was sequenced for a study of T cells after yellow fever vaccination. On this clonotype itself: This could be a read error, since a much larger clone is one nucleotide away.

The germline V gene has CDR1 LNHDA and CDR2 SQIVND (reference sequence). This CDR3 spans 12 amino acids. Each CDR3 protein gets one entry after TCRdb re-called the 5' RACE reads with MiXCR. The repertoire consists of approximately 150,000 distinct CDR3 sequences, with more than 6% occurring once and the leading ten covering roughly 0.73%. The receptor's source is a man younger than 40 who received the YFV17D yellow fever vaccine. The sequencing here drew on CD4+ T cells sorted from PBMCs, taken 5 days after the yellow fever booster vaccination. The rearrangement links TRBV19 to TRBJ1-2; 7 bases fit TRBD1. The CDR3 loop is CASSRGAYCYTF. In nucleotides, the CDR3 is TGTGCCAGTAGCAGGGGGGCCTATTGCTACACCTTC.